This is a list of T cell receptor beta chains from one sample in a study of shared clonotypes between healthy human individuals. The protocol was immunoSEQ multiplex PCR, while the TCRdb copy is restricted to in-frame clones and leaves out a portion. Counted here are about 2.4 million clones, over 85% occurring once; the ten biggest clones make up about 0.38%. What was sequenced was naive CD4+ T cells from PBMCs. These receptors were taken from a man aged 18 to 30 in good health. Some clones in this sample may be carry-over from other donors' samples. Both conserved end residues are part of each CDR3. The order of the fields is J gene, D gene, V gene, clone size, CDR3 length, CDR3 DNA, CDR3 protein. The D gene is left open where the match is weak. Size values are once, few and many counts, or a class for expanded clones, and some rows have none.

TRBJ2-7	TRBD2	TRBV5-4	.	16	TGTGCCAGCAGCCAACGACTAGCGGGAGGGCTAGACGAGCAGTACTTC	CASSQRLAGGLDEQYF
TRBJ2-1	.	TRBV2	once	14	TGTGCCAGCAGGCCCAAAACAGAAAGTTACGAGCAGTTCTTC	CASRPKTESYEQFF
TRBJ2-1	.	TRBV4-2	.	14	TGTGCCAGCAGCCAAGAGGGTCTCGTAGTTGAGCAGTTCTTC	CASSQEGLVVEQFF
TRBJ1-4	.	TRBV10-2	.	13	TGCGCCAGCAGGCAGGGAGCCCCGGGAAAACTGTTTTTT	CASRQGAPGKLFF
TRBJ2-1	TRBD2	TRBV19	.	16	TGTGCCAGTAGCCCGTTACCAGCGGGGGAATACAATGAGCAGTTCTTC	CASSPLPAGEYNEQFF
TRBJ2-5	.	TRBV9	.	16	TGTGCCAGCAGCGTAGGTGCAGGGATGTACCAAGAGACCCAGTACTTC	CASSVGAGMYQETQYF
TRBJ1-1	.	TRBV6-4	.	11	TGTGCCAGCAGTCCAACAGGAGAAGCTTTCTTT	CASSPTGEAFF
TRBJ2-1	.	TRBV9	.	13	TGTGCCAGCAGCAGGGGACCCGATGGTGAGCAGTTCTTC	CASSRGPDGEQFF
TRBJ2-3	TRBD1	TRBV19	.	15	TGTGCCAGTAGTATCGGACAGGGCACGGGAGATACGCAGTATTTT	CASSIGQGTGDTQYF
TRBJ2-1	.	TRBV15	.	15	TGTGCCACCTCTTTTTTAGGGGGTTGGGGCAATGAGCAGTTCTTC	CATSFLGGWGNEQFF
TRBJ1-2	.	TRBV27	.	14	TGTGCCAGCAGTCAAACTTCAGGGGACTATGGCTACACCTTC	CASSQTSGDYGYTF
TRBJ2-5	TRBD2	TRBV11-2	.	16	TGTGCCAGCAGCTTAGGCTCTAGCGGGGGAAAAGAGACCCAGTACTTC	CASSLGSSGGKETQYF
TRBJ2-5	.	TRBV28	once	12	TGTGCCAGCAGTAGTTCGGGGGAGACCCAGTACTTC	CASSSSGETQYF
TRBJ2-1	.	TRBV7-2	.	14	TGTGCCAGCAGCCCCAGCCGTTCCTACAATGAGCAGTTCTTC	CASSPSRSYNEQFF
TRBJ2-3	TRBD2	TRBV10-3	.	20	TGTGCCATCAGTGAGTCGCCTAGCGGGAGGGCCAAGTTGAAGACAGATACGCAGTATTTT	CAISESPSGRAKLKTDTQYF
TRBJ2-1	TRBD2	TRBV28	.	14	TGTGCCTCCCAGGGCCTAGCGGTTTACAATGAGCAGTTCTTC	CASQGLAVYNEQFF
TRBJ2-6	.	TRBV18	.	19	TGTGCCAGCTCACTCCTTTCTATAGGTCCGGGGGCCGGGGCCAACGTCCTGACTTTC	CASSLLSIGPGAGANVLTF
TRBJ1-3	.	TRBV6-5	.	11	TGTGCCAGCAGTGAGGCAAACACCATATATTTT	CASSEANTIYF
TRBJ1-5	TRBD1	TRBV25-1	.	15	TGTGCCAGCAGCGCCCAGGGGGCGGGCAATCAGCCCCAGCATTTT	CASSAQGAGNQPQHF
TRBJ2-3	.	TRBV9	.	17	TGTGCCAGCAGCGGGAAAATTAAGCTAGGAGCTCGAGATACGCAGTATTTT	CASSGKIKLGARDTQYF
TRBJ1-2	.	TRBV7-8	.	14	TGTGCCAGCAGCTTAGTCGGCAGGAACTATGGCTACACCTTC	CASSLVGRNYGYTF
TRBJ1-2	.	TRBV19	once	12	TGTGCCAGTAGTAAGGGGTACTATGGCTACACCTTC	CASSKGYYGYTF
TRBJ1-1	.	TRBV5-1	.	13	TGCGCCAGCAGCGCACAGGGGAACACTGAAGCTTTCTTT	CASSAQGNTEAFF
TRBJ2-5	.	TRBV11-1	once	15	TGTGCCAGCAGCTTTGGACAGAATTGGAAAGAGACCCAGTACTTC	CASSFGQNWKETQYF
TRBJ2-7	TRBD2	TRBV5-1	once	12	TGCGCCAGCAGCGCGGGGGCCTACGAGCAGTACTTC	CASSAGAYEQYF
TRBJ1-1	.	TRBV13	.	16	TGTGCCAGCAGCTTAGGCCATCCAGGGCGGTACACTGAAGCTTTCTTT	CASSLGHPGRYTEAFF
TRBJ2-1	TRBD2	TRBV29-1	.	15	TGCAGCGTTGCGGGACTAGTGAGTGGTTGGAATGAGCAGTTCTTC	CSVAGLVSGWNEQFF
TRBJ2-7	.	TRBV28	.	13	TGTGCCAAAGCCGATTGGGGGCGGTACGAGCAGTACTTC	CAKADWGRYEQYF
TRBJ2-1	TRBD2	TRBV7-2	once	16	TGTGCCAGCAGCTTAGGCGGTAGCGGGATCGGGGGTGAGCAGTTCTTC	CASSLGGSGIGGEQFF
TRBJ2-7	.	TRBV9	.	12	TGTGCCAGCAGCGTATTGGGGGGGCGGCAGTACTTC	CASSVLGGRQYF
TRBJ2-5	TRBD2	TRBV7-9	.	15	TGTGCCAGCAGCGCGGGACTAGCGTCCGAAGAGACCCAGTACTTC	CASSAGLASEETQYF
TRBJ2-7	.	TRBV11-3	.	15	TGTGCCAGCAGCTCTGAGACCAGCCCTCCCTACGAGCAGTACTTC	CASSSETSPPYEQYF
TRBJ2-3	.	TRBV30	.	13	TGTGCCTGGAGTGGAGGATCAGGAGATACGCAGTATTTT	CAWSGGSGDTQYF
TRBJ2-3	.	TRBV5-4	.	14	TGTGCCAGCAGCCCACTTACCTCGAGCGATACGCAGTATTTT	CASSPLTSSDTQYF
TRBJ2-1	TRBD1	TRBV2	once	17	TGTGCCAGCAGTGACGTGACAGGGACCATCTCCTACAATGAGCAGTTCTTC	CASSDVTGTISYNEQFF
TRBJ2-5	TRBD1	TRBV7-2	.	14	TGTGCCAGCAGCCCCGGGACAGCGCAAGAGACCCAGTACTTC	CASSPGTAQETQYF
TRBJ1-1	.	TRBV19	.	14	TGTGCCAGTAGCCGCCGGGGGGAAAACACTGAAGCTTTCTTT	CASSRRGENTEAFF
TRBJ2-1	TRBD2	TRBV5-1	.	18	TGCGCCAGCAGCCCGTTTTCGGCGGGAGTCCGGATCTACAATGAGCAGTTCTTC	CASSPFSAGVRIYNEQFF
TRBJ2-1	.	TRBV5-4	.	14	TGTGCCAGCAGCTACGGGTCCCAAAGCGATGAGCAGTTCTTC	CASSYGSQSDEQFF
TRBJ1-2	TRBD1	TRBV2	.	14	TGTGCCAGCAGCGCGGGGACAGGTTCATATGGCTACACCTTC	CASSAGTGSYGYTF
TRBJ2-7	.	TRBV6-5	.	15	TGTGCCAGCAGTTACTCGGCTAGCCGGACCTACGAGCAGTACTTC	CASSYSASRTYEQYF
TRBJ1-3	TRBD1	TRBV5-1	.	15	TGCGCCAGCAGCTTCGGGACAGGCTCTGGAAACACCATATATTTT	CASSFGTGSGNTIYF
TRBJ2-5	TRBD1	TRBV28	.	14	TGTGCCAGCAGGACATCGGGACAGCGGGAGACCCAGTACTTC	CASRTSGQRETQYF
TRBJ2-7	TRBD1	TRBV7-2	.	15	TGTGCCAGCAGCCAATCTCCGGGACAGAACTACGAGCAGTACTTC	CASSQSPGQNYEQYF
TRBJ2-1	.	TRBV7-6	.	14	TGTGCCAGCAGCGCCGTGCTCAGAGCACATGAGCAGTTCTTC	CASSAVLRAHEQFF
TRBJ1-1	TRBD1	TRBV28	.	16	TGTGCCAGCAGTGGACAGGGTCAGCGCATGAACACTGAAGCTTTCTTT	CASSGQGQRMNTEAFF
TRBJ1-1	TRBD1	TRBV28	.	15	TGTGCCAGCAGTACGAACAGGGGGCTAGGGACTGAAGCTTTCTTT	CASSTNRGLGTEAFF
TRBJ2-1	.	TRBV5-1	.	15	TGCGCCAGCAGCTTTTCGGACTTCTCCTACAATGAGCAGTTCTTC	CASSFSDFSYNEQFF
TRBJ2-7	TRBD1	TRBV5-8	.	14	TGTGCCAGCAGCCCCCGGGACAGAGACTACGAGCAGTACTTC	CASSPRDRDYEQYF
TRBJ2-7	TRBD1	TRBV7-9	once	13	TGTGCCAGCAGCACCGGACAGGGTTCCGAGCAGTACTTC	CASSTGQGSEQYF